Below, one TCR beta chain is given with its context. Antigen: not known. Reverse transcription of approximately 520 ng total RNA with a constant-region primer produced TCR beta cDNA. Employing slightly modified ARM-PCR, three nested multiplex PCR rounds were run, and these gave rise to the TCR beta libraries. TRBV1-TRBV30 forward primers paired with a C-beta reverse primer drove the first two PCR rounds, approximately 11 cycles each. TCRdb reprocessed the multiplex PCR reads via MiXCR and lists one record per CDR3 protein. Among approximately 330,000 distinct CDR3 sequences listed, almost 65% were seen once. The sample comes from a study of tumor-infiltrating lymphocytes in primary liver carcinoma. Study-wide background: The five patients, who were men and women, ranged in age from 30 to 69 years. T1-T3 N0M0 was the stage of the tumors, which were roughly 4 to 10 cm across. Findings and caveats of the study: Against blood, tumors held a significantly higher top-250-clone fraction (p = 0.039).

Germline V CDR1 and CDR2: SGHAT, FQDESV (reference sequence). The CDR3 extends over 15 amino acids. The V and J ends lost 6 bases and 3 bases respectively, with 17 bases between them. Blood RNA was derived from unsorted whole blood, and germline DNA was extracted too. Before the surgical procedure, about 4 milliliters of peripheral blood were collected. The chain uses TRBV11-1 and TRBJ2-5; D is unresolved. Sample: peripheral blood. This receptor was identified in a middle-aged man with primary liver carcinoma and hepatitis B virus infection. CDR3 nucleotides: TGTGCCAGCAGACCATACCTAGTGGGGAAAGAGACCCAGTACTTC. It translates to CASRPYLVGKETQYF. Full variable domain (rest looked up from reference TRBV11-1 and TRBJ2-5): EAEVAQSPRYKITEKSQAVAFWCDPISGHATLYWYRQILGQGPELLVQFQDESVVDDSQLPKDRFSAERLKGVDSTLKIQPAELGDSAMYLCASRPYLVGKETQYFGPGTRLLVL.